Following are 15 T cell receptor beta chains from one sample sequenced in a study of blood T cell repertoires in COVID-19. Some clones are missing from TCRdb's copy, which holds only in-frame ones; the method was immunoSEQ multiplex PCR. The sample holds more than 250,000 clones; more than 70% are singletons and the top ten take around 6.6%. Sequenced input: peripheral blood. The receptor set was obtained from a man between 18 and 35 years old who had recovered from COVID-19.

The DNA of the CDR3 is TGTGCCAGCAGCTTAGGGGCCTCTGGGGCCAACGTCCTGACTTTC. Amino acids: CASSLGASGANVLTF. The chain has TRBV7-9 and TRBJ2-6, with D unclear. Trimming pared 1 base from V and 0 bases from J, leaving 4 bases between. The CDR3 spans 15 residues. Looked up from germline, CDR1 is SEHNR and CDR2 is FQNEAQ (reference sequence).

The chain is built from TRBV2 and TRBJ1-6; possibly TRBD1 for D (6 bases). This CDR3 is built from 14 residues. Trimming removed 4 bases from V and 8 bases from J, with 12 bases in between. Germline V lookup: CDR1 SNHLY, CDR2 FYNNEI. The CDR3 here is CASSVTRGDSPLHF. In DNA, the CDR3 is TGTGCCAGCAGTGTCACCAGGGGAGATTCACCCCTCCACTTT.

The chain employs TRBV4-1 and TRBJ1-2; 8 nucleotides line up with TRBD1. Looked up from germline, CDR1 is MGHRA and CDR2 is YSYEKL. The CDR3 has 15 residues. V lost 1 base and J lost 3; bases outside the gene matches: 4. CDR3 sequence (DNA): TGCGCCAGCAGCCAAGTTGCGGACAGGGACTATGGCTACACCTTC. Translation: CASSQVADRDYGYTF.

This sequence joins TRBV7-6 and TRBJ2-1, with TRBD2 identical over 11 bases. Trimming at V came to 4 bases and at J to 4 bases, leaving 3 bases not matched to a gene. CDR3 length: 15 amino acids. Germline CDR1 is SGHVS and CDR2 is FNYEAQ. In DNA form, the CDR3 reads TGTGCCAGCAGCTATAGCGGGGGGGGTTACAATGAGCAGTTCTTC. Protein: CASSYSGGGYNEQFF.

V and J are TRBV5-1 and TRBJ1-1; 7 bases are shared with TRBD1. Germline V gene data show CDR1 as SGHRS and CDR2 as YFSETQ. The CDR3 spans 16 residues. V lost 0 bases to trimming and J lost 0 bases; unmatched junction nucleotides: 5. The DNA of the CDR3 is TGCGCCAGCAGCTTGGCCGGGACAGCTATGAACACTGAAGCTTTCTTT. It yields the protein CASSLAGTAMNTEAFF.

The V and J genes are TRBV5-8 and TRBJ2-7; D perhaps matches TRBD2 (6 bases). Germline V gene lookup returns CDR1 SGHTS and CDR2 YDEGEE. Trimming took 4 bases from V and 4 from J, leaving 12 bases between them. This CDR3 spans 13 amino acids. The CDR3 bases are TGTGCCAGCAGCGTCGGGACTTCATACGAGCAGTACTTC. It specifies CASSVGTSYEQYF.

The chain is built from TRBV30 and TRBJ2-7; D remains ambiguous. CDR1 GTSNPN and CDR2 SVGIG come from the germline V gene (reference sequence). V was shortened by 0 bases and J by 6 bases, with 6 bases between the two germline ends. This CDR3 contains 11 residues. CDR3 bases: TGTGCCTGGAGTGTCTCAGGCGAGCAGTACTTC. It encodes CAWSVSGEQYF.

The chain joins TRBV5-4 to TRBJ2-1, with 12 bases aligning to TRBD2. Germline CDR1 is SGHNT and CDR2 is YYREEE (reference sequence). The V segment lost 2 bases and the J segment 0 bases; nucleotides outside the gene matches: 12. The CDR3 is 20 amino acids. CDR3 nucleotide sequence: TGTGCCAGCAGCTTATTGTATGGGACTAGCGGGTTTAGCTCCTACAATGAGCAGTTCTTC. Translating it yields CASSLLYGTSGFSSYNEQFF.

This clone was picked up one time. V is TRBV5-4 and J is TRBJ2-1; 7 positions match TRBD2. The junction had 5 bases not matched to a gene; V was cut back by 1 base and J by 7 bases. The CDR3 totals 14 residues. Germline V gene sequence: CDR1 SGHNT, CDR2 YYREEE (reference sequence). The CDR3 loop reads CASSLWGGSNEQFF. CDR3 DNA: TGTGCCAGCAGCTTGTGGGGGGGGTCGAATGAGCAGTTCTTC.

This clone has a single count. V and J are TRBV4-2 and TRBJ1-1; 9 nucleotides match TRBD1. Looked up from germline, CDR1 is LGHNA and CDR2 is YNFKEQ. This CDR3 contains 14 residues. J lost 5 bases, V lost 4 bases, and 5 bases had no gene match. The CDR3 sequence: CASSPTGGRTEAFF. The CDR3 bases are TGTGCCAGCAGCCCAACAGGGGGCCGGACTGAAGCTTTCTTT.

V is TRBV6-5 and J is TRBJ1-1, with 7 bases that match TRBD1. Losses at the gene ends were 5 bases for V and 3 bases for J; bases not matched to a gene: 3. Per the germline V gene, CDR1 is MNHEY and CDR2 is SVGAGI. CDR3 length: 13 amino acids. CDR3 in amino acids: CASSPQGYTEAFF. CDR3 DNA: TGTGCCAGCAGTCCACAGGGGTACACTGAAGCTTTCTTT.

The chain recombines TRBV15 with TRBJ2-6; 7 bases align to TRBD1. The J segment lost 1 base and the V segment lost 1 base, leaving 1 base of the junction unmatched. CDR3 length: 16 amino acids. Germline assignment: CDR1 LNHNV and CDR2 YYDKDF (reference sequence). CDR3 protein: CATSRVQGSGANVLTF. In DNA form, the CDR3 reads TGTGCCACCAGCAGAGTACAGGGGTCTGGGGCCAACGTCCTGACTTTC.

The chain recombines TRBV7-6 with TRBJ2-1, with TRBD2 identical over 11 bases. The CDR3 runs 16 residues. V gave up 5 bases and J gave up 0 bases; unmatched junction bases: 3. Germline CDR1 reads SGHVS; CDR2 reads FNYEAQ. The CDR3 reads CASSTGTSGSYNEQFF. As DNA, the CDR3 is TGTGCCAGCAGCACCGGGACTAGCGGCTCCTACAATGAGCAGTTCTTC.

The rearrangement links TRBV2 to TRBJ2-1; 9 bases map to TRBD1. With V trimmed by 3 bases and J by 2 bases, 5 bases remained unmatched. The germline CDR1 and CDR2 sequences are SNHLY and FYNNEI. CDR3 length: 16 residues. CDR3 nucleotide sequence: TGTGCCAGCAGTGACTTAACAGGGGGCCCCTACAATGAGCAGTTCTTC. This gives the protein CASSDLTGGPYNEQFF.

The CDR3 region has the DNA TGTGCCAGTAGCCATACACCATCCTACGAGCAGTACTTC. This gives the protein CASSHTPSYEQYF. The rearrangement uses TRBV19 and TRBJ2-7; D gene uncertain. V was shortened by 6 bases and J by 1 base, with 10 bases between the two germline ends. The CDR3 contains 13 residues. Germline CDR1 and CDR2: LNHDA and SQIVND (reference sequence).